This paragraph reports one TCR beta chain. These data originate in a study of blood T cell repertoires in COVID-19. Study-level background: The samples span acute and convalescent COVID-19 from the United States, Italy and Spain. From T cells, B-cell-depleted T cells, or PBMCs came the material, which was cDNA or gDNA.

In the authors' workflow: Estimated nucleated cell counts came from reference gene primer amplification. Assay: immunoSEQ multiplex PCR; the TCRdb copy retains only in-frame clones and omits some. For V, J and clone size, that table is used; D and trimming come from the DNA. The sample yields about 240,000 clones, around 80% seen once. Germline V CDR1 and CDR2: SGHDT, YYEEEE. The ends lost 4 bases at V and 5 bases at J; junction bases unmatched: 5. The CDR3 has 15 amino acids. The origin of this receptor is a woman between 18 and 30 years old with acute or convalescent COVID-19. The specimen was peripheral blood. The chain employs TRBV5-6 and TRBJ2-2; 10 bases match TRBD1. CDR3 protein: CASSRQGAGTGELFF. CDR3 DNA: TGTGCCAGCAGCCGACAGGGGGCTGGGACCGGGGAGCTGTTTTTT.